Sequencing of this TCR beta chain was carried out in a study of blood T cell repertoires in COVID-19. Across the study: Sites in the United States, Italy and Spain provided acute and convalescent COVID-19 samples. PBMCs, B-cell-depleted T cells, or T cells were the source of the cDNA or gDNA that made up the material.

The assay was immunoSEQ multiplex PCR, and TCRdb's table has in-frame clones only and misses some. In the table there are hundreds of thousands of clones, around 84% of which are singletons. V lost 5 bases, J lost 6 bases, and 7 bases stayed unmatched. Germline CDR1 reads GTSNPN; CDR2 reads SVGIG (reference sequence). The CDR3 extends over 14 amino acids. Individuals drawn from around 24 US areas were about 18 to 90 years old. Donors were grouped by their self-reported clinical history. What was sequenced was PBMCs or T cells enriched from blood (not recorded which). This receptor was taken from a man under 40 with acute COVID-19. The chain has TRBV30 and TRBJ1-5; 10 bases fit TRBD1. The CDR3 DNA follows: TGTGCCTGGCAGACAGGGGGCGCGGGTCAGCCCCAGCATTTT. Protein sequence: CAWQTGGAGQPQHF. Combining the CDR3 with reference TRBV30 and TRBJ1-5 gives the whole variable domain SQTIHQWPATLVQPVGSPLSLECTVEGTSNPNLYWYRQAAGRGLQLLFYSVGIGQISSEVPQNLSASRPQDRQFILSSKKLLLSDSGFYLCAWQTGGAGQPQHFGDGTRLSIL.